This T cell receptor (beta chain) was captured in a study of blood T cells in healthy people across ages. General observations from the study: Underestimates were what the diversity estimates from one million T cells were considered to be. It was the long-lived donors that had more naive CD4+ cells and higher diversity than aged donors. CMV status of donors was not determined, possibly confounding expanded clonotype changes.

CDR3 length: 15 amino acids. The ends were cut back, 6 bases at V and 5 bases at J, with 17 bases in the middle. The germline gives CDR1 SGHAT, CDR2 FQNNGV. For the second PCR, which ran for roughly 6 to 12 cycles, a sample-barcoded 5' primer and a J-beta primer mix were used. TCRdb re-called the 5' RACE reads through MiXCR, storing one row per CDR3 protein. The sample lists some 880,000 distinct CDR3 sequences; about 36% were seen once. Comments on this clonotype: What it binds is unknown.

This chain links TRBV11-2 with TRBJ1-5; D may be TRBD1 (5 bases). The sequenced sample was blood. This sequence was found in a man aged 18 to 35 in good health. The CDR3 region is CASSLDRGYDQPQHF. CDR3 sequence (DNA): TGTGCCAGCAGTTTGGACCGGGGCTACGATCAGCCCCAGCATTTT. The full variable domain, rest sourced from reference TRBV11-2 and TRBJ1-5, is EAGVAQSPRYKIIEKRQSVAFWCNPISGHATLYWYQQILGQGPKLLIQFQNNGVVDDSQLPKDRFSAERLKGVDSTLKIQPAKLEDSAVYLCASSLDRGYDQPQHFGDGTRLSIL.